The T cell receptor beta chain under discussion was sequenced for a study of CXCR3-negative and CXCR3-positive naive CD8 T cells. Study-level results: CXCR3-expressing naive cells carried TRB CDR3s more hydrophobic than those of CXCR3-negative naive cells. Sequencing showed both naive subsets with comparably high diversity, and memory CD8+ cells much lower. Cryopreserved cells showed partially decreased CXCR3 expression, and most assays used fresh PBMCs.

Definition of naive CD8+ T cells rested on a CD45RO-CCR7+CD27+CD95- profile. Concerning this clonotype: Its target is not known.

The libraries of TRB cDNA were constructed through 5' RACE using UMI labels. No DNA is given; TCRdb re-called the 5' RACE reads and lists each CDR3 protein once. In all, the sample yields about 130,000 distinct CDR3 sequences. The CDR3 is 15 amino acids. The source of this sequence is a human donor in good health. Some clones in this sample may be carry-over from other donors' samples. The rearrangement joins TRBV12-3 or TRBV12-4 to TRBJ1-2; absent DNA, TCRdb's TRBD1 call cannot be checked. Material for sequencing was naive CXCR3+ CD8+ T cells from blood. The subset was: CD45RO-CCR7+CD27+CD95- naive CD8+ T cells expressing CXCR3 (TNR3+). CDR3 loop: CASSFGKGSSDGYTF.